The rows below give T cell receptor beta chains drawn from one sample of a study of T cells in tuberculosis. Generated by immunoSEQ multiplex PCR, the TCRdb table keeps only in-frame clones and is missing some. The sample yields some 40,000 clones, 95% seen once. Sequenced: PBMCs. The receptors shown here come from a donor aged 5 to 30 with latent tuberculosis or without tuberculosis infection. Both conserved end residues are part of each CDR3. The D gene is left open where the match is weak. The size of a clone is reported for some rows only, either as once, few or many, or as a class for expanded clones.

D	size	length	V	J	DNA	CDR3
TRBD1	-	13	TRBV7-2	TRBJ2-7	TGTGCCAGCAGTATGACAGGGGGTTACGAGCAGTACTTC	CASSMTGGYEQYF
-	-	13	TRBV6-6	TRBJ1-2	TGTGCCAGCAGTTACGATCCGGGCTATGGCTACACCTTC	CASSYDPGYGYTF
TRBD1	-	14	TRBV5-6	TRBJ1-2	TGTGCCAGCAGCGAACAGGGGTCTTCACCTGGCTACACCTTC	CASSEQGSSPGYTF
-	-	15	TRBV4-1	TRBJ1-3	TGCGCCAGCAGAGAAGAATTACTCTCTGGAAACACCATATATTTT	CASREELLSGNTIYF
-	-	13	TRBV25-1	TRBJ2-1	TGTGCCAGCAGTGAATATGAGGGAAGGGAGCAGTTCTTC	CASSEYEGREQFF
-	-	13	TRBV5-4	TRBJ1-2	TGTGCCAGCAGCTGGGAGAATAGTGATGGCTACACCTTC	CASSWENSDGYTF
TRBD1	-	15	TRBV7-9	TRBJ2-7	TGTGCCAGCAGCTTAGATGGTCCAGGGGGCTACGAGCAGTACTTC	CASSLDGPGGYEQYF
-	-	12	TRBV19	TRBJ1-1	TGTGCCAGTAGCTTCAAAGAGGGAAGAGCTTTCTTT	CASSFKEGRAFF
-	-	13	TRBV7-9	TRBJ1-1	TGTGCCAGCAGTCCGGGGGAGTACACTGAAGCTTTCTTT	CASSPGEYTEAFF
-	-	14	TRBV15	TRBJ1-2	TGTGCCACCAGCAGAGAGGACAGCAGTTATGGCTACACCTTC	CATSREDSSYGYTF
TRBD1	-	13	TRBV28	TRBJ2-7	TGTGCCAGCCGCGCCGGACAGGGTTACGAGCAGTACTTC	CASRAGQGYEQYF
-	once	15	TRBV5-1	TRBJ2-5	TGCGCCAGCAGCTTAGGAGCCAGCCTCCAAGAGACCCAGTACTTC	CASSLGASLQETQYF
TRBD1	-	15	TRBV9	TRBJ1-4	TGTGCCAGCAGCTACCGGGACAGGGGGCGAGGAAAACTGTTTTTT	CASSYRDRGRGKLFF
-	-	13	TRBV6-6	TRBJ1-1	TGTGCCAGCAGTTACCAGGGGTACACTGAAGCTTTCTTT	CASSYQGYTEAFF
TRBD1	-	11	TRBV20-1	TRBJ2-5	TGCACCCTGGGACAGCAAGAGACCCAGTACTTC	CTLGQQETQYF
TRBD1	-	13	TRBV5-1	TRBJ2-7	TGCGCCAGCCAATTCGGGACAGGCTACGAGCAGTACTTC	CASQFGTGYEQYF
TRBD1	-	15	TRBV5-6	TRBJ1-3	TGTGCCAGCAGCACGGGACAGAACTCTGGAAACACCATATATTTT	CASSTGQNSGNTIYF
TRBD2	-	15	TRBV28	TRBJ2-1	TGTGCCAGCAGACTAGCGGGGGTCGGCTACAATGAGCAGTTCTTC	CASRLAGVGYNEQFF
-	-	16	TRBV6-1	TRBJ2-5	TGTGCCAGCAGTGAACGTTCCGGAACAGGCCAAGAGACCCAGTACTTC	CASSERSGTGQETQYF
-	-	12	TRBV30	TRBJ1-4	TGTGCCTGGACCCAGGTTAATGAAAAACTGTTTTTT	CAWTQVNEKLFF
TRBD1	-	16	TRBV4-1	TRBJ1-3	TGCGCCAGCAGCCGAGAGGACAGGGGTCCTGGAAACACCATATATTTT	CASSREDRGPGNTIYF
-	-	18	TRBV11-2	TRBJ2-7	TGTGCCAGCAGCCATGGGTCCCTTTCCCGGGGAGTCAGCTACGAGCAGTACTTC	CASSHGSLSRGVSYEQYF
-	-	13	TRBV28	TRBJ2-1	TGTGCCAGCAGTTTGAGGCAGAACAATGAGCAGTTCTTC	CASSLRQNNEQFF
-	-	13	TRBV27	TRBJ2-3	TGTGCCAGCAGTCTAACTCGCACAGATACGCAGTATTTT	CASSLTRTDTQYF
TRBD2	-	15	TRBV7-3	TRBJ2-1	TGTGCCAGCAGCCCAACCGGGACTATGGGTAATGAGCAGTTCTTC	CASSPTGTMGNEQFF
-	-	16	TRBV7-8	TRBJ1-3	TGTGCCAGCAGCACCCCGGCAGGCTTCTCTGGAAACACCATATATTTT	CASSTPAGFSGNTIYF
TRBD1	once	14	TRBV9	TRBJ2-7	TGTGCCAGCAGCGGGACAGGGGCATCCTACGAGCAGTACTTC	CASSGTGASYEQYF
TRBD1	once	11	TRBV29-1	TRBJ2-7	TGCAGCGCACTCACAGGGGCCGAGCAGTACTTC	CSALTGAEQYF
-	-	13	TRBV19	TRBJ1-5	TGTGCCATCCCAAGGGGGTGGAAACAGCCCCAGCATTTT	CAIPRGWKQPQHF
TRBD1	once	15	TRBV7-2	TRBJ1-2	TGTGCCAGCAGCTACCGGGACAGGGAGAACTATGGCTACACCTTC	CASSYRDRENYGYTF
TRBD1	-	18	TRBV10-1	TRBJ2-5	TGCGCCAGCAGTCACCGGGACAGCGAACGTCTGGGGCCAGAGACCCAGTACTTC	CASSHRDSERLGPETQYF
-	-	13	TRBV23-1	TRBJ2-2	TGCGCCAGCAGTCATTACAGGGCCGGGGAGCTGTTTTTT	CASSHYRAGELFF
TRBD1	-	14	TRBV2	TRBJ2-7	TGTGCCAGCAGTGAACAGGGACAGCCTCACGAGCAGTACTTC	CASSEQGQPHEQYF
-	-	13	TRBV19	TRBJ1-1	TGTGCCAGTAGTATAGTGGCCGGAGCTGAAGCTTTCTTT	CASSIVAGAEAFF
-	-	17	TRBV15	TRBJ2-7	TGTGCCACCAGCAGAGATCTCCCGGACATCCCCTCCTACGAGCAGTACTTC	CATSRDLPDIPSYEQYF
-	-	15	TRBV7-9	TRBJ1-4	TGTGCCAGCAGCGATTTTCGAGGAACTAATGAAAAACTGTTTTTT	CASSDFRGTNEKLFF
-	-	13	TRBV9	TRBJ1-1	TGTGCCAGCAGCGTAGACCAGGCCACTGAAGCTTTCTTT	CASSVDQATEAFF
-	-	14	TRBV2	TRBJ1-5	TGTGCCAGCAGCGATGGGGCGACTTATCAGCCCCAGCATTTT	CASSDGATYQPQHF
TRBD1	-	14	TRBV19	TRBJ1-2	TGTGCCAGTAGTGCCGGGACAGGGCGCTATGGCTACACCTTC	CASSAGTGRYGYTF
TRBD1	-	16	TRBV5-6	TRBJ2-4	TGTGCCAGCAGCTTACTCAGCGGGACAGGGAAAAACATTCAGTACTTC	CASSLLSGTGKNIQYF
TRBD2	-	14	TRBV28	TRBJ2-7	TGTGCCAGCAGTCCCGGGAGGGATCCTTACGAGCAGTACTTC	CASSPGRDPYEQYF